A single T cell receptor (beta chain) is shown here with its context. Its matching antigen is unknown. Lesional scalp punch biopsies and peripheral blood came from alopecia areata patients. These data are taken from a study of CD8+ T cells in alopecia areata. For the study at large: Treated patients received oral tofacitinib, 5 to 10 mg twice daily. Study findings and constraints: There were also resident alphabeta T cells of normal skin sequenced in scalp samples. Against the mouse data, patients shared TCRs less clearly, possibly for HLA reasons.

Reverse transcription of extracted RNA yielded cDNA, which provided the sequencing template. Sequenced by immunoSEQ multiplex PCR; TCRdb stores in-frame clones only, minus some. Here the sample spans approximately 150,000 clones, approximately 51% being singletons. Sample: CD4+ T cells sorted from blood, taken at week 0. The clonotype was recovered from a human donor with alopecia areata.

In nucleotides, the CDR3 is TGTGCCAGCAGCCAGACAGGGAGGAACACTGAAGCTTTCTTT. It yields the protein CASSQTGRNTEAFF. The V call is TRBV4-2, the J call TRBJ1-1; 7 bases fit TRBD1. The CDR3 spans 14 residues. The junction had 2 bases not matched to a gene; V was cut back by 3 bases and J by 1 base. Per the germline V gene, CDR1 is LGHNA and CDR2 is YNFKEQ.